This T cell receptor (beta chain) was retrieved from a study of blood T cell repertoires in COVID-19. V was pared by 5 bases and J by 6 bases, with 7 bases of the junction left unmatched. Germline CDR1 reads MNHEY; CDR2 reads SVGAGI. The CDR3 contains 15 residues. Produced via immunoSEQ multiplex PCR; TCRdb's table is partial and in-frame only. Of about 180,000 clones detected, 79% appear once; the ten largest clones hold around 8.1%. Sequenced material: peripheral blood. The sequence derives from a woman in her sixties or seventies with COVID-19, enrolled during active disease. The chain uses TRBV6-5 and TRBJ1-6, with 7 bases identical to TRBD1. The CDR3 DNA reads TGTGCCAGCAGTCACCCTGGGACAGCTAATTCACCCCTCCACTTT. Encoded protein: CASSHPGTANSPLHF.